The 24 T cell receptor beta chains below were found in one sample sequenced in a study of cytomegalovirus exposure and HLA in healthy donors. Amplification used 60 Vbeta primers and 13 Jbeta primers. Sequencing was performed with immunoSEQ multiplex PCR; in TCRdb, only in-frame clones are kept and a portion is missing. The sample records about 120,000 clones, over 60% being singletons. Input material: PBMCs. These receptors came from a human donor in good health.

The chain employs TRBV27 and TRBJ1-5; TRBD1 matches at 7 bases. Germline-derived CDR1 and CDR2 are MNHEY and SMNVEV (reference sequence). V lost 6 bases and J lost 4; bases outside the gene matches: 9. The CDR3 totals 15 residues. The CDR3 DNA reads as TGTGCCAGCAGCCTGCTTGCAGGGGGAAATCAGCCCCAGCATTTT. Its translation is CASSLLAGGNQPQHF.

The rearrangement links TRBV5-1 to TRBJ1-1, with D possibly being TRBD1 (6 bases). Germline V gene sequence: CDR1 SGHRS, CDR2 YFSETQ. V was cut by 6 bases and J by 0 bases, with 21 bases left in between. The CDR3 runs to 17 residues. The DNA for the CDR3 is TGCGCCAGCACCCTGACCCCCCGACAGGACATGAACACTGAAGCTTTCTTT. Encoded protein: CASTLTPRQDMNTEAFF.

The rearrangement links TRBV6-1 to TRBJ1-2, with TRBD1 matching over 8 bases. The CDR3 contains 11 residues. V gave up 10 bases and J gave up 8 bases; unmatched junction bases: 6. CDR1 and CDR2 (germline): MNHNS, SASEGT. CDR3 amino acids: CATQPGGGYTF. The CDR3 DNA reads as TGTGCCACTCAACCAGGGGGCGGCTACACCTTC.

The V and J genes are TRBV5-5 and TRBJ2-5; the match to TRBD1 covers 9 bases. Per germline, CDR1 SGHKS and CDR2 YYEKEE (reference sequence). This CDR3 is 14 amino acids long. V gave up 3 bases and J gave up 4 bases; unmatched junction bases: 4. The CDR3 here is CASSYGTGRETQYF. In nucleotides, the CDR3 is TGTGCCAGCAGCTATGGGACAGGGAGAGAGACCCAGTACTTC.

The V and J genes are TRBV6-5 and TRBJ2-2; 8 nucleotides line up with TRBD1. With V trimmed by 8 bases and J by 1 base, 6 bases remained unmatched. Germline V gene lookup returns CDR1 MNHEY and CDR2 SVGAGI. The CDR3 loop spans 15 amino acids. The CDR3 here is CASLPGTGNTGELFF. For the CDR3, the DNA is TGTGCCAGCCTACCCGGGACAGGGAACACCGGGGAGCTGTTTTTT.

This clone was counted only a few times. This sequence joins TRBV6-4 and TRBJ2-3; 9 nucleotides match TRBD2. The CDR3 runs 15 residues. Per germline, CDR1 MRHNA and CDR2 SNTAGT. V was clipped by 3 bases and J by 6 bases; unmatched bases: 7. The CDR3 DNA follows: TGTGCCAGCAGTGAGTCGACTAGCGGTTTTGATACGCAGTATTTT. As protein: CASSESTSGFDTQYF.

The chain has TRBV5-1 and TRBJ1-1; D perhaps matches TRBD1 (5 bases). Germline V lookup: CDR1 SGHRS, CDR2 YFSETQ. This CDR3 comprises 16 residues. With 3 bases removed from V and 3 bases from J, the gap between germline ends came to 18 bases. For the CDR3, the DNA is TGCGCCAGCAGCTGGGAGCGGGAGGGGACGTACACTGAAGCTTTCTTT. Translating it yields CASSWEREGTYTEAFF.

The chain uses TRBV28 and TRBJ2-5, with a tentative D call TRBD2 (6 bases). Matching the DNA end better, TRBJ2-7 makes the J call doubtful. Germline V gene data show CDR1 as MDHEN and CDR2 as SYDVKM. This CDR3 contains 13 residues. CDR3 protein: CATRGAGNNEQYF. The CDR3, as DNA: TGTGCCACCAGAGGGGCGGGGAATAACGAGCAGTACTTC.

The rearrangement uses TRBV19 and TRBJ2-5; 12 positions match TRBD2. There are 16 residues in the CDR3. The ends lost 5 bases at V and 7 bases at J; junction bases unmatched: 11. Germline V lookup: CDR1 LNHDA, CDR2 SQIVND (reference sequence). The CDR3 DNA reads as TGTGCCAGTAGTCCCGGGACTAGCGGGCGCGGGGGGACCCAGTACTTC. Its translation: CASSPGTSGRGGTQYF.

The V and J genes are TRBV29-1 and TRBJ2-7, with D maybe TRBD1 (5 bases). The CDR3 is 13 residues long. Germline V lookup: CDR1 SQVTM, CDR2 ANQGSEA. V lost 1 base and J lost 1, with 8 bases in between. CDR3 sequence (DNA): TGCAGCGTTGAAGTCAGGGATTCCTACGAGCAGTACTTC. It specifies CSVEVRDSYEQYF.

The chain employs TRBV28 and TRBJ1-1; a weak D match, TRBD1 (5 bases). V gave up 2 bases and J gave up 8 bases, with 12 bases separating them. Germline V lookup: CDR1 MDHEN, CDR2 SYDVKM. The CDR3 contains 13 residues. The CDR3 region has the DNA TGTGCCAGCAGTTTAGACAGTCTCACCGAAGCTTTCTTT. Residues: CASSLDSLTEAFF.

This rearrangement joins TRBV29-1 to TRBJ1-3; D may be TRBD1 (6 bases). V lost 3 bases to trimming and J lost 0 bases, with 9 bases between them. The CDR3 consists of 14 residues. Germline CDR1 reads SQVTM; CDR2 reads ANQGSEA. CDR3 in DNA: TGCAGCGTTGACGACAGGCTCTCTGGAAACACCATATATTTT. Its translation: CSVDDRLSGNTIYF.

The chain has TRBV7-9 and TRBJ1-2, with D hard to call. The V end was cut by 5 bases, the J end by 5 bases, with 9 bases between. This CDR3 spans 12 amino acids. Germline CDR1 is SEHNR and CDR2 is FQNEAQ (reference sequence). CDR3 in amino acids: CASSPEGYGYTF. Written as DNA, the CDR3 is TGTGCCAGCAGCCCAGAGGGTTATGGCTACACCTTC.

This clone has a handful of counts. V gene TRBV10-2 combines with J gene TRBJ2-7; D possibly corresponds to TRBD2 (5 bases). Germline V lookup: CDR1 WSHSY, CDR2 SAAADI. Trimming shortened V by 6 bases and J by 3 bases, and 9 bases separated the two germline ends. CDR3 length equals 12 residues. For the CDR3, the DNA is TGCGCCAGCAGCCAAGGAGGCTACGAGCAGTACTTC. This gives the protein CASSQGGYEQYF.

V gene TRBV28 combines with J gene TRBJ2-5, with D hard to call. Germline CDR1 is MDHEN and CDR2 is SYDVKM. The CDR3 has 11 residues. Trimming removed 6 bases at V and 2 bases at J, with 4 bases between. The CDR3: CASRAQETQYF. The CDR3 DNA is TGTGCCAGCAGGGCTCAAGAGACCCAGTACTTC. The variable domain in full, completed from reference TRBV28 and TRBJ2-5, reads DVKVTQSSRYLVKRTGEKVFLECVQDMDHENMFWYRQDPGLGLRLIYFSYDVKMKEKGDIPEGYSVSREKKERFSLILESASTNQTSMYLCASRAQETQYFGPGTRLLVL.

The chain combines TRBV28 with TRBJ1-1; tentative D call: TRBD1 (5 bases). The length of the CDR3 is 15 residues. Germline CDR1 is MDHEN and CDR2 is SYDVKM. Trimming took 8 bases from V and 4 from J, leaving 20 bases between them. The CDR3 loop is CASQPGGSGSTEAFF. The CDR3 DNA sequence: TGTGCCAGCCAACCGGGGGGAAGCGGGAGCACTGAAGCTTTCTTT.

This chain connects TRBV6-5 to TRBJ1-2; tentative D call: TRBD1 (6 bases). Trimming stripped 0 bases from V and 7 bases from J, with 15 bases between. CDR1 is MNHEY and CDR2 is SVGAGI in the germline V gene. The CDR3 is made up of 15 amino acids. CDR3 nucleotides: TGTGCCAGCAGTTACTCCCCAGGCGGGGGCCGTGGCTACACCTTC. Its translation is CASSYSPGGGRGYTF.

For the CDR3, the DNA is TGTGCCAGCTCACCGCTTTTAGGGACAGCTACTGAAGCTTTCTTT. This sequence encodes CASSPLLGTATEAFF. The chain couples TRBV18 to TRBJ1-1; 7 bases agree with TRBD1. This CDR3 contains 15 residues. V lost 3 bases, J lost 5 bases, and 9 bases stayed unmatched. CDR1 and CDR2 from the germline V gene are KGHSH and LQKENI.

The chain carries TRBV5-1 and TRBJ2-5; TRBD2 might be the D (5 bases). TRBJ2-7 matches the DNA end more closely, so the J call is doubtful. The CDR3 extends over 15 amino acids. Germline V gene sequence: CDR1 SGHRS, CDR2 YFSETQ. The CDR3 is CASSLDSPGSYEQYF. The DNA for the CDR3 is TGCGCCAGCAGCTTGGATTCACCGGGAAGCTACGAGCAGTACTTC.

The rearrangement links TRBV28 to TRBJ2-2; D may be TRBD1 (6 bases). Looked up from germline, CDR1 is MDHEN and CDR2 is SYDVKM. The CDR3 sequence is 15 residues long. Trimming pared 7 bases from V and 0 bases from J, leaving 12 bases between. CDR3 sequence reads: CASTTGHSNTGELFF. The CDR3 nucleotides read TGTGCCAGCACTACGGGACACTCGAACACCGGGGAGCTGTTTTTT.

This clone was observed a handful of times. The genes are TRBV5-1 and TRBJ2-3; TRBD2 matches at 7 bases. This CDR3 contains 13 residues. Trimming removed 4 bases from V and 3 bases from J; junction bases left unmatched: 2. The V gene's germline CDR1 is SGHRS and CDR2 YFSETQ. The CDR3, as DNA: TGCGCCAGCAGCCGGGAGGAAACAGATACGCAGTATTTT. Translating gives CASSREETDTQYF.

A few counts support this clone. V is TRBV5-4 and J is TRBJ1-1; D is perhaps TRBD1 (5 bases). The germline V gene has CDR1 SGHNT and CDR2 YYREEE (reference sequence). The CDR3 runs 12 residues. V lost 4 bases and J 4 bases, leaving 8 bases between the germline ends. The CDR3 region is CASSTQATEAFF. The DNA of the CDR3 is TGTGCCAGCAGCACACAGGCCACTGAAGCTTTCTTT.

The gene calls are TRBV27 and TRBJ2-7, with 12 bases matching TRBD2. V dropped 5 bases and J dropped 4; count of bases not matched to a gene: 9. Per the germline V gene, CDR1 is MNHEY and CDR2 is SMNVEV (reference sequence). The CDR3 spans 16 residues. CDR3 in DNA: TGTGCCAGCAGTACCCTGACTAGCGGGAGTCTTTACGAGCAGTACTTC. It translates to CASSTLTSGSLYEQYF.

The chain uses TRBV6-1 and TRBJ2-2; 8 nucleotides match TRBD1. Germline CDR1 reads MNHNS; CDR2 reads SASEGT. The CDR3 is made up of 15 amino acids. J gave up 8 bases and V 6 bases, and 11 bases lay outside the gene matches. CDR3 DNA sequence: TGTGCCAGCAGGGCCAGGACAGGGTCAGGGGGGGAGCTGTTTTTT. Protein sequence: CASRARTGSGGELFF.